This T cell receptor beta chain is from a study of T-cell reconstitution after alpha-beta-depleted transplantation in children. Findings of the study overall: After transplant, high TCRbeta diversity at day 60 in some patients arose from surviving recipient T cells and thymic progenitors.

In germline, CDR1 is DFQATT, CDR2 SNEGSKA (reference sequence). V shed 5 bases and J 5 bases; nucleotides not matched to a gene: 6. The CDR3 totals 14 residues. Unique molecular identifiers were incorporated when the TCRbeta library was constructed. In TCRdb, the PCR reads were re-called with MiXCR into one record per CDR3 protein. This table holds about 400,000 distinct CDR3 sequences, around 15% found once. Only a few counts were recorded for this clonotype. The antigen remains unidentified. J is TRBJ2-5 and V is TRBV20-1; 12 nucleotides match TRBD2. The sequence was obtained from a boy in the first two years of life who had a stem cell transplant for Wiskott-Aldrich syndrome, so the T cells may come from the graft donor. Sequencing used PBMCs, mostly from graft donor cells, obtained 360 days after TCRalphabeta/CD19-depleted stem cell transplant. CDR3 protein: CSAPTSGSRETQYF. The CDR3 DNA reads TGCAGTGCTCCGACTAGCGGGAGTCGGGAGACCCAGTACTTC.